The clone carrying this TCR beta chain showed up many times. Antigen unknown. The data were taken from a study of shared clonotypes between healthy human individuals. Study findings and constraints: An anticipated effect of sequencing depth on clonotype sharing among donors was recognized.

Some 32,000 T cell genomes, or approximately 300 ng DNA, went into replicate PCRs of unsorted PBMC. Ten immunoSEQ deep assay plates were used to sequence the DNA of unsorted PBMCs. Study processing details: For the immunoSEQ data, sequences were junction-only without quality scores, so filtering differed. Method: immunoSEQ multiplex PCR; TCRdb's copy keeps in-frame clones and lacks some. That table gives V, J and clone size, and the DNA gave D and trimming. Of around 440,000 clones listed, 77% are singletons. Germline CDR1 is MDHEN and CDR2 is SYDVKM. CDR3 length: 15 amino acids. Trimming left V 5 bases short and J 3 bases short, with 16 bases between.

The specimen was PBMCs. The source is a woman aged 40 to 50 in good health. Some clones in this sample may be carry-over from other donors' samples. The chain combines TRBV28 with TRBJ1-1; D is possibly TRBD1 (5 bases). CDR3 nucleotides: TGTGCCAGCAGTGAACTGACAGCGCTAGACACTGAAGCTTTCTTT. Translating it yields CASSELTALDTEAFF.